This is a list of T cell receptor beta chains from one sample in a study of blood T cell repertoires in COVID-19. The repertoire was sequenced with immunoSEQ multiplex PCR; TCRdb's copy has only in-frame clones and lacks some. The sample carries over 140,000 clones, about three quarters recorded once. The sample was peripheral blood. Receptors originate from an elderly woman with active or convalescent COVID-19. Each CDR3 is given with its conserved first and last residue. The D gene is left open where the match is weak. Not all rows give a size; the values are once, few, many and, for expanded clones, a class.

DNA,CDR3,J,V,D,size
TGTGCCAGCAGCAAAGCTGAATATCCGGACAGTCCCGACACCGGGGAGCTGTTTTTT,CASSKAEYPDSPDTGELFF,TRBJ2-2,TRBV21-1,.,.
TGTGCCAGCATGGGCAGGGGCGGAAGCAATCAGCCCCAGCATTTT,CASMGRGGSNQPQHF,TRBJ1-5,TRBV2,.,few
TGTGCCAGCAGTTACACCCGGGACACACCCGAGCAGTACTTC,CASSYTRDTPEQYF,TRBJ2-7,TRBV6-5,.,few
TGTGCCAGCAGTTTAACAGGTGACAATGAGCAGTTCTTC,CASSLTGDNEQFF,TRBJ2-1,TRBV28,.,few
TGTGCCAGCAGCCAAATGCGGGGGGCGGCTGGAAACACCATATATTTT,CASSQMRGAAGNTIYF,TRBJ1-3,TRBV3-1/TRBV3-2,.,.
TGCGCCAGCAGCTTGGTTTCCTCACCGAGCTCCTACAATGAGCAGTTCTTC,CASSLVSSPSSYNEQFF,TRBJ2-1,TRBV5-1,.,.
TGTGCCAGCAGCTCGGACAGGGGGAGGGAAGCTTTCTTT,CASSSDRGREAFF,TRBJ1-1,TRBV5-6,TRBD1,.
TGTGCCAGCAGTACCACAGGGGATAGCAATCAGCCCCAGCATTTT,CASSTTGDSNQPQHF,TRBJ1-5,TRBV6-4,TRBD1,.
TGTGCCAGCAGCCCCTGGACTAGCGGGGGGGCGAACAATGAGCAGTTCTTC,CASSPWTSGGANNEQFF,TRBJ2-1,TRBV7-2,TRBD2,few
TGTGCCAGCAGTTACCCAGACAGGGAATCCGGGGAGCTGTTTTTT,CASSYPDRESGELFF,TRBJ2-2,TRBV6-7,TRBD1,many
TGTGCCAGCAGCTTGACGGGGGAGCTACCCACAGATACGCAGTATTTT,CASSLTGELPTDTQYF,TRBJ2-3,TRBV5-5,.,.
TGTGCCAGCAGCTTAGCCGTCGGCGGGGGGGCCGGGGAGCTGTTTTTT,CASSLAVGGGAGELFF,TRBJ2-2,TRBV11-2,TRBD2,.
TGTGCCAGCAGTTCCACAGGGGGCCGGCATGAAAAACTGTTTTTT,CASSSTGGRHEKLFF,TRBJ1-4,TRBV28,TRBD1,.
TGTGCCAGCAATCGACAGGGGAACACTGAAGCTTTCTTT,CASNRQGNTEAFF,TRBJ1-1,TRBV12-3/TRBV12-4,TRBD1,few
TGTGCCAGCAGCTTGGAGGGGCGGCGGGAGACCCAGTACTTC,CASSLEGRRETQYF,TRBJ2-5,TRBV5-5,.,once
TGTGCCAGCAGCCCAGGGACTAGCGGGGTCACAGATACGCAGTATTTT,CASSPGTSGVTDTQYF,TRBJ2-3,TRBV7-9,TRBD2,.
TGTGCCAGCAGCCCACGCAAGGGGAATGAGCAGTTCTTC,CASSPRKGNEQFF,TRBJ2-1,TRBV7-3,.,.
TGTGCCAGCAGCGCGGGACAGACATTCTACGAGCAGTACTTC,CASSAGQTFYEQYF,TRBJ2-7,TRBV5-5,.,.
TGTGCCAGCAGTCGACAGGGGTTGGGTCAGCCCCAGCATTTT,CASSRQGLGQPQHF,TRBJ1-5,TRBV2,TRBD1,.
TGTGCCAGCAGTGAAACAGGGTACAATCAGCCCCAGCATTTT,CASSETGYNQPQHF,TRBJ1-5,TRBV2,.,once
TGTGCCAGCAGGCCGACATCGAGCTCCTACGAGCAGTACTTC,CASRPTSSSYEQYF,TRBJ2-7,TRBV28,.,few
TGTGCCAGCAGTCGACAACAGGGCTCTGGAAACACCATATATTTT,CASSRQQGSGNTIYF,TRBJ1-3,TRBV7-2,.,.
TGTGCCAGCAGTCCGCGGGACGGGGCCTACAATGAGCAGTTCTTC,CASSPRDGAYNEQFF,TRBJ2-1,TRBV6-5,.,.
TGTGCCAGCAGAAGAGAGGGATGGGAGACCCAGTACTTC,CASRREGWETQYF,TRBJ2-5,TRBV28,.,medium-sized
TGTGCCAGCAGTTACTACGGACAGGGAGGGGGCGAGCAGTACTTC,CASSYYGQGGGEQYF,TRBJ2-7,TRBV6-5,.,.
TGTGCCACCAGCAGGGGGGACACCTATAATTCACCCCTCCACTTT,CATSRGDTYNSPLHF,TRBJ1-6,TRBV15,.,few
TGTGCCTGGAGTGTGTCCCAGGGTGGTAATTCACCCCTCCACTTT,CAWSVSQGGNSPLHF,TRBJ1-6,TRBV30,.,.
TGTGCCAGTAGTTCCCAGGGGGCTGGGAGCTATGGCTACACCTTC,CASSSQGAGSYGYTF,TRBJ1-2,TRBV19,TRBD1,.
TGTGCCAGCAGCCCCCTAGCGGGGAGATCAAAGCAGTTCTTC,CASSPLAGRSKQFF,TRBJ2-1,TRBV7-3,TRBD2,.
TGTGCCAGTAGTATAAAGGGCGGGGACTTCTATGGCTACACCTTC,CASSIKGGDFYGYTF,TRBJ1-2,TRBV19,.,.
TGTGCCAGCAGTACGGGGTCCCACGAGCAGTACTTC,CASSTGSHEQYF,TRBJ2-7,TRBV2,.,.
TGCGCCAGCAGCAAGAGGACTAGCGGTGGCACCGGGGAGCTGTTTTTT,CASSKRTSGGTGELFF,TRBJ2-2,TRBV5-1,TRBD2,once
TGTGCCAGCTCACAGACAGGGGCGGACACTGAAGCTTTCTTT,CASSQTGADTEAFF,TRBJ1-1,TRBV18,TRBD1,.
TGTGCCAGCAGCCCCCGGGGGGCGGGGGGGCTTGGCACTGAAGCTTTCTTT,CASSPRGAGGLGTEAFF,TRBJ1-1,TRBV7-9,.,.
TGTGCCAGCAGCGTACTAGGTTCTGAGACCCAGTACTTC,CASSVLGSETQYF,TRBJ2-5,TRBV13,.,few
TGTGCCAGCAGTGAAGTAGGGGCAGGGTATGGCTACACCTTC,CASSEVGAGYGYTF,TRBJ1-2,TRBV2,.,.
TGTGCCAGCTCACCGGGACCGGGACTAGCGGGGGCCTACGAGCAGTACTTC,CASSPGPGLAGAYEQYF,TRBJ2-7,TRBV18,TRBD2,.
TGCAGTGCTAGTGGGGCTAGCGGGGGGGCCTTGTCAGATACGCAGTATTTT,CSASGASGGALSDTQYF,TRBJ2-3,TRBV20-1,TRBD2,.
TGTGCCAGCAGCCAAGGGGCCGAGCAGTACTTC,CASSQGAEQYF,TRBJ2-7,TRBV4-2,.,few
TGTGCCAGCAGCTCCCTTCAGGGCCTTTCACCCCTCCACTTT,CASSSLQGLSPLHF,TRBJ1-6,TRBV7-2,.,.
TGCGCCAGCAGCCAAGATGCTGGGAACAGGGAGGGTCAGCCCCAGCATTTT,CASSQDAGNREGQPQHF,TRBJ1-5,TRBV4-1,.,once
TGTGCCAGCAGCTTAACGTTCCAAAACTATGGCTACACCTTC,CASSLTFQNYGYTF,TRBJ1-2,TRBV7-3,.,.
TGTGCCAGCAGCTTCACCCCCTATATTGAAAAACTGTTTTTT,CASSFTPYIEKLFF,TRBJ1-4,TRBV5-8,.,once
TGTGCCAGTAGTATACAGGGACTACGATACAATGAGCAGTTCTTC,CASSIQGLRYNEQFF,TRBJ2-1,TRBV19,TRBD2,.
TGTGCCAGCAGCTCCGGTTTGAACACTGAAGCTTTCTTT,CASSSGLNTEAFF,TRBJ1-1,TRBV7-3,.,.
TGCGCCAGCAGCTTACAGGGACCCGGTTCGATGTACAATGAGCAGTTCTTC,CASSLQGPGSMYNEQFF,TRBJ2-1,TRBV5-1,.,.
TGTGCCAGTAGTAACAGGGCGGTAGAGACCCAGTACTTC,CASSNRAVETQYF,TRBJ2-5,TRBV19,.,.
TGTGCCAGCAGTTTCCGAAGACTAAACACTGAAGCTTTCTTT,CASSFRRLNTEAFF,TRBJ1-1,TRBV28,.,.
TGTGCCAGCAGCTTAGGCGGAGGGGCCTCTGGAAACACCATATATTTT,CASSLGGGASGNTIYF,TRBJ1-3,TRBV11-2,.,once
TGTGCCACCCGAAAACTCTACGAGCAGTACTTC,CATRKLYEQYF,TRBJ2-7,TRBV6-5,.,.
TGTGCCAGCAGCTTCTCTTGGGCCTCCTACGAGCAGTACTTC,CASSFSWASYEQYF,TRBJ2-7,TRBV5-5,.,.
TGCGCCAGCAGCACCAGGACTAGCGGCGGCACCGGGGAGCTGTTTTTT,CASSTRTSGGTGELFF,TRBJ2-2,TRBV5-1,TRBD2,once
TGTGCCAGCAGACAAGATCGGACGGGATCTGAAGCTTTCTTT,CASRQDRTGSEAFF,TRBJ1-1,TRBV25-1,.,once
TGTGCCAGCATACAGGGGCGAAGGATGAACACTGAAGCTTTCTTT,CASIQGRRMNTEAFF,TRBJ1-1,TRBV6-5,TRBD1,.
TGTGCCAGCAGCTTAATGGCTTGGGGGCCCTTAACCTATGGCTACACCTTC,CASSLMAWGPLTYGYTF,TRBJ1-2,TRBV7-3,.,.